This T cell receptor beta chain originates from a study of vaccination effects on CD4 cells after COVID-19. Concerning this clone itself: The antigen remains undetermined.

Before any sequencing was done, the ViraFEST assay used viral peptide pools to expand antigen-specific CD4+ T cells. Scientists isolated CD4+ T cells after an approximately 11-day culture period ended. Convalescent patients had PCR-confirmed SARS-CoV-2 infection between March and December 2020. The CDR3 is 12 amino acids. The germline gives CDR1 GTSNPN, CDR2 SVGIG (reference sequence). Clones were sequenced by immunoSEQ multiplex PCR, and TCRdb holds only the in-frame ones, with some missing. The sample gives around 47,000 clones, approximately 81% of which show up once; 25% to 30% is in the top ten. Overall study results and limits: There was marked clonal contraction among infection- and vaccine-induced clones late after vaccination.

The chain is built from TRBV30 and TRBJ1-1, with TRBD1 matching over 8 bases. The material sequenced was CD4+ T cells from PBMCs cultured with a peptide pool, taken before COVID-19 vaccination. This receptor was taken from a human donor who had a prior SARS-CoV-2 infection. The CDR3 DNA sequence: TGTGCTTCCGACAGGGGTGGCACTGAAGCTTTCTTT. It yields the protein CASDRGGTEAFF.